The rows below give T cell receptor beta chains drawn from one sample of a study of beta chain features in type 1 diabetes. Sequenced by immunoSEQ multiplex PCR; TCRdb stores in-frame clones only, minus some. Altogether around 240,000 clones are present, more than 65% being singletons, with the ten largest covering roughly 0.048%. The sequencing input was naive CD4+ T cells from blood. Receptors were obtained from a man under 40 in good health. Each CDR3 is given with its conserved first and last residue. Each record gives: D gene, J gene, V gene, clone size, CDR3 protein, CDR3 DNA. A D gene is named only where the DNA matches it firmly. Clone size appears in some rows only: once, few, many, or a class for an expanded clone.

d_gene: -; j_gene: TRBJ2-5; v_gene: TRBV20-1; abundance: -; CDR3aa: CSARDRETQYF; CDR3nt: TGCAGTGCTAGAGATAGGGAGACCCAGTACTTC
d_gene: -; j_gene: TRBJ2-5; v_gene: TRBV28; abundance: -; CDR3aa: CASRSGGTQETQYF; CDR3nt: TGTGCCAGCAGGAGCGGAGGGACCCAAGAGACCCAGTACTTC
d_gene: TRBD2; j_gene: TRBJ2-7; v_gene: TRBV18; abundance: once; CDR3aa: CASSLSGGYEQYF; CDR3nt: TGTGCCAGCTCACTTAGCGGGGGCTACGAGCAGTACTTC
d_gene: TRBD2; j_gene: TRBJ2-5; v_gene: TRBV2; abundance: -; CDR3aa: CASSPVGAGEETQYF; CDR3nt: TGTGCCAGCAGTCCGGTTGGAGCGGGAGAAGAGACCCAGTACTTC
d_gene: -; j_gene: TRBJ2-5; v_gene: TRBV18; abundance: -; CDR3aa: CASSPVPKQETQYF; CDR3nt: TGTGCCAGCTCACCGGTACCGAAGCAAGAGACCCAGTACTTC
d_gene: TRBD1; j_gene: TRBJ2-1; v_gene: TRBV29-1; abundance: -; CDR3aa: CSVEGRGTYNEQFF; CDR3nt: TGCAGCGTTGAGGGCAGGGGGACCTACAATGAGCAGTTCTTC
d_gene: TRBD1; j_gene: TRBJ1-1; v_gene: TRBV13; abundance: -; CDR3aa: CASRSGQGVTEAFF; CDR3nt: TGTGCCAGCAGATCGGGACAGGGCGTAACTGAAGCTTTCTTT
d_gene: TRBD2; j_gene: TRBJ2-7; v_gene: TRBV29-1; abundance: -; CDR3aa: CSVKSRQAGTEQYF; CDR3nt: TGCAGCGTAAAAAGCCGGCAAGCGGGAACCGAGCAGTACTTC
d_gene: TRBD1; j_gene: TRBJ2-1; v_gene: TRBV18; abundance: -; CDR3aa: CASSTSDRRYNEQFF; CDR3nt: TGTGCCAGCTCAACTTCGGACAGGCGATACAATGAGCAGTTCTTC
d_gene: -; j_gene: TRBJ2-5; v_gene: TRBV29-1; abundance: few; CDR3aa: CSVVGYQETQYF; CDR3nt: TGCAGCGTTGTTGGCTACCAAGAGACCCAGTACTTC
d_gene: -; j_gene: TRBJ2-7; v_gene: TRBV30; abundance: -; CDR3aa: CAWMRNGGPYEQYF; CDR3nt: TGTGCCTGGATGCGGAACGGGGGGCCGTACGAGCAGTACTTC
d_gene: -; j_gene: TRBJ2-1; v_gene: TRBV30; abundance: -; CDR3aa: CAWSDGPSSYNEQFF; CDR3nt: TGTGCCTGGAGCGACGGACCCAGCTCCTACAATGAGCAGTTCTTC
d_gene: -; j_gene: TRBJ1-1; v_gene: TRBV29-1; abundance: few; CDR3aa: CSVARGLEAFF; CDR3nt: TGCAGCGTTGCTAGAGGGCTTGAAGCTTTCTTT
d_gene: TRBD1; j_gene: TRBJ2-5; v_gene: TRBV7-2; abundance: -; CDR3aa: CASSPSGDRGLETQYF; CDR3nt: TGTGCCAGCAGCCCCAGTGGGGACAGGGGGCTGGAGACCCAGTACTTC
d_gene: -; j_gene: TRBJ2-5; v_gene: TRBV7-2; abundance: few; CDR3aa: CASSFQETQYF; CDR3nt: TGTGCCAGCAGCTTTCAAGAGACCCAGTACTTC
d_gene: TRBD2; j_gene: TRBJ2-3; v_gene: TRBV7-2; abundance: few; CDR3aa: CASTRLAGEDTQYF; CDR3nt: TGTGCCAGCACCCGCCTAGCGGGAGAGGATACGCAGTATTTT
d_gene: -; j_gene: TRBJ2-1; v_gene: TRBV7-6; abundance: -; CDR3aa: CASSPSGPSSYNEQFF; CDR3nt: TGTGCCAGCAGTCCGAGCGGGCCCAGCTCCTACAATGAGCAGTTCTTC
d_gene: TRBD2; j_gene: TRBJ2-7; v_gene: TRBV4-3; abundance: once; CDR3aa: CASSQDQSGGRYEQYF; CDR3nt: TGCGCCAGCAGCCAAGATCAGTCGGGAGGGCGCTACGAGCAGTACTTC
d_gene: -; j_gene: TRBJ1-1; v_gene: TRBV29-1; abundance: -; CDR3aa: CSAKSAKNTEAFF; CDR3nt: TGCAGCGCGAAGTCCGCTAAGAACACTGAAGCTTTCTTT
d_gene: TRBD1; j_gene: TRBJ2-2; v_gene: TRBV7-9; abundance: -; CDR3aa: CASSRPGQGVGELFF; CDR3nt: TGTGCCAGCAGCCGACCGGGACAGGGAGTCGGGGAGCTGTTTTTT
d_gene: -; j_gene: TRBJ1-5; v_gene: TRBV19; abundance: once; CDR3aa: CASTDRRNQPQHF; CDR3nt: TGTGCCAGTACCGACAGAAGAAATCAGCCCCAGCATTTT
d_gene: TRBD2; j_gene: TRBJ2-3; v_gene: TRBV30; abundance: few; CDR3aa: CAWSPGLAGLTDTQYF; CDR3nt: TGTGCCTGGAGCCCTGGACTAGCGGGACTCACAGATACGCAGTATTTT
d_gene: -; j_gene: TRBJ2-5; v_gene: TRBV7-2; abundance: -; CDR3aa: CASILRGGRGTQYF; CDR3nt: TGTGCCAGCATCCTAAGGGGTGGCAGGGGGACCCAGTACTTC
d_gene: -; j_gene: TRBJ1-2; v_gene: TRBV29-1; abundance: -; CDR3aa: CSVDTPGTANYGYTF; CDR3nt: TGCAGCGTTGACACACCCGGGACCGCTAACTATGGCTACACCTTC
d_gene: -; j_gene: TRBJ1-1; v_gene: TRBV6-6; abundance: few; CDR3aa: CASIKQGTTNTEAFF; CDR3nt: TGTGCCAGCATTAAACAGGGTACTACGAACACTGAAGCTTTCTTT
d_gene: -; j_gene: TRBJ1-5; v_gene: TRBV7-9; abundance: -; CDR3aa: CASSFADGRPQHF; CDR3nt: TGTGCCAGCAGCTTCGCAGACGGCCGCCCCCAGCATTTT
d_gene: TRBD1; j_gene: TRBJ2-5; v_gene: TRBV29-1; abundance: few; CDR3aa: CSGTGGQETQYF; CDR3nt: TGCAGCGGGACAGGGGGCCAAGAGACCCAGTACTTC
d_gene: -; j_gene: TRBJ2-1; v_gene: TRBV5-1; abundance: once; CDR3aa: CASSFGQKSSYNEQFF; CDR3nt: TGCGCCAGCAGCTTCGGGCAAAAGAGCTCCTACAATGAGCAGTTCTTC
d_gene: -; j_gene: TRBJ2-5; v_gene: TRBV7-2; abundance: -; CDR3aa: CASSSAGPGGTQYF; CDR3nt: TGTGCCAGCAGCTCTGCGGGACCCGGGGGGACCCAGTACTTC
d_gene: -; j_gene: TRBJ2-1; v_gene: TRBV28; abundance: -; CDR3aa: CASSLGVSYNEQFF; CDR3nt: TGTGCCAGCAGTTTGGGAGTCTCCTACAATGAGCAGTTCTTC
d_gene: -; j_gene: TRBJ2-3; v_gene: TRBV29-1; abundance: -; CDR3aa: CSVVATYTDTQYF; CDR3nt: TGCAGCGTTGTAGCGACGTACACAGATACGCAGTATTTT
d_gene: TRBD2; j_gene: TRBJ2-1; v_gene: TRBV7-2; abundance: -; CDR3aa: CASSSPATRDYGRFF; CDR3nt: TGTGCCAGCAGCTCACCGGCAACACGGGACTATGGGAGATTCTTC
d_gene: -; j_gene: TRBJ1-5; v_gene: TRBV7-2; abundance: -; CDR3aa: CASSSSARNQPQHF; CDR3nt: TGTGCCAGCAGCTCCTCGGCGCGCAATCAGCCCCAGCATTTT
d_gene: -; j_gene: TRBJ2-1; v_gene: TRBV4-3; abundance: once; CDR3aa: CASSQDAGTRGIDEQFF; CDR3nt: TGCGCCAGCAGCCAAGACGCGGGCACGAGGGGTATCGATGAGCAGTTCTTC
d_gene: -; j_gene: TRBJ1-2; v_gene: TRBV2; abundance: once; CDR3aa: CASSVGAGAGGYTF; CDR3nt: TGTGCCAGCAGTGTTGGTGCAGGGGCCGGAGGCTACACCTTC
d_gene: -; j_gene: TRBJ2-7; v_gene: TRBV6-5; abundance: -; CDR3aa: CASSYIGQLYEQYF; CDR3nt: TGTGCCAGCAGTTATATCGGACAGCTCTACGAGCAGTACTTC
d_gene: -; j_gene: TRBJ2-7; v_gene: TRBV30; abundance: few; CDR3aa: CAWNTQSSYEQYF; CDR3nt: TGTGCCTGGAATACACAGAGCTCCTACGAGCAGTACTTC
d_gene: -; j_gene: TRBJ2-7; v_gene: TRBV15; abundance: few; CDR3aa: CATSTGLISSYEQYF; CDR3nt: TGTGCCACCAGCACAGGACTCATTAGCTCCTACGAGCAGTACTTC
d_gene: -; j_gene: TRBJ2-2; v_gene: TRBV30; abundance: -; CDR3aa: CAWSVRGNTGELFF; CDR3nt: TGTGCCTGGAGTGTACGTGGGAACACCGGGGAGCTGTTTTTT
d_gene: TRBD2; j_gene: TRBJ2-5; v_gene: TRBV7-9; abundance: once; CDR3aa: CASSSLAGEGETQYF; CDR3nt: TGTGCCAGCAGCTCCCTAGCGGGGGAAGGAGAGACCCAGTACTTC
d_gene: TRBD1; j_gene: TRBJ2-3; v_gene: TRBV23-1; abundance: once; CDR3aa: CASSQSFRGQDTQYF; CDR3nt: TGCGCCAGCAGTCAATCGTTCAGGGGGCAAGATACGCAGTATTTT